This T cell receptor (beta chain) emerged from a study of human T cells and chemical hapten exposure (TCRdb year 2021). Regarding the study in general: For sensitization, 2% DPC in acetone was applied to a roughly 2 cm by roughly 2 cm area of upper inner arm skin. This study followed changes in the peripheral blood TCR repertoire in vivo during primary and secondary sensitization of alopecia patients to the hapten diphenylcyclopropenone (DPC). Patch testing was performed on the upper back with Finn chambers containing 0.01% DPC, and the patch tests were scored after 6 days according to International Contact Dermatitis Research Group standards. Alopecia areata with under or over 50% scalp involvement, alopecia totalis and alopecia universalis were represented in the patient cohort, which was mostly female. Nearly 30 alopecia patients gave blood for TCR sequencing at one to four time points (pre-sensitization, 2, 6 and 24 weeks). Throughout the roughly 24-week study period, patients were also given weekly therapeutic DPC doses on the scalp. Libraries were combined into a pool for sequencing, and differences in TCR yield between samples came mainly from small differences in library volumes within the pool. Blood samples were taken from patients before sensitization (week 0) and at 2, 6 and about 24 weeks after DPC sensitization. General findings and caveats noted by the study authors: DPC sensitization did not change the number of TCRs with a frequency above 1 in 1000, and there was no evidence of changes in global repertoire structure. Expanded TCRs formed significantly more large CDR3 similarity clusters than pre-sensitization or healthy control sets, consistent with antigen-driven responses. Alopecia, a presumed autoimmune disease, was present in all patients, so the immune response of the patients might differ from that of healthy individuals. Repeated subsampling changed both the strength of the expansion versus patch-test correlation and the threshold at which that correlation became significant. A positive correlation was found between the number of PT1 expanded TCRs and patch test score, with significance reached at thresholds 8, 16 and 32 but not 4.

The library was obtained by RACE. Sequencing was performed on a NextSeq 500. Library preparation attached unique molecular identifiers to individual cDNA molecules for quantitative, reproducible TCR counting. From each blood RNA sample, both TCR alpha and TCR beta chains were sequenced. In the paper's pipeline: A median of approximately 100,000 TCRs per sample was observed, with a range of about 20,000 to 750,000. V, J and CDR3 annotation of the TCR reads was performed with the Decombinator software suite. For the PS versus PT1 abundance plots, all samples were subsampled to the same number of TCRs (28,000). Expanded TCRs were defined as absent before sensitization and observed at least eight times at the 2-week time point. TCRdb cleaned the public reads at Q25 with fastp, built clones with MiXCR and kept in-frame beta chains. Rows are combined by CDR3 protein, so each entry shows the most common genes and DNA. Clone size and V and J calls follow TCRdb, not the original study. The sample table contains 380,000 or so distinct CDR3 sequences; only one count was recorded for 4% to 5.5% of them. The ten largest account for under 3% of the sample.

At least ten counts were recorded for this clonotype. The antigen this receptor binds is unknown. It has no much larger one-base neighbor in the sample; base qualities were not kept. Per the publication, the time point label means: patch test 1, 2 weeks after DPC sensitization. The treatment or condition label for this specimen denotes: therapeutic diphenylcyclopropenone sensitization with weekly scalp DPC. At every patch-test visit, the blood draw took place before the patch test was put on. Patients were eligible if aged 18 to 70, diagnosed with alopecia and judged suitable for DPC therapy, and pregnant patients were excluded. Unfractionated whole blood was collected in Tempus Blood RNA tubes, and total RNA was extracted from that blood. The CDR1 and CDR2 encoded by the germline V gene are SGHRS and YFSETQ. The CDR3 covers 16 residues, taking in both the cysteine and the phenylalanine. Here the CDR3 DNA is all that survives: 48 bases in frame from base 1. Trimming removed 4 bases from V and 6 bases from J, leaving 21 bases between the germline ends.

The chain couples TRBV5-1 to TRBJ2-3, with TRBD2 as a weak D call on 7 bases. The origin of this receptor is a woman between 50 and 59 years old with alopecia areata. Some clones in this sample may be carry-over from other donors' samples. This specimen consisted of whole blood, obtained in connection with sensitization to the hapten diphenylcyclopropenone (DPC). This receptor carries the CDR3 CASSLNRDYLRDTQYF. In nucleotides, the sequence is TGCGCCAGCAGCCTGAACAGGGACTACCTCAGGGATACGCAGTATTTT.